A selection of T cell receptor beta chains follows, all from one sample in a study of cytomegalovirus exposure and HLA in healthy donors. Sequenced by immunoSEQ multiplex PCR; TCRdb stores in-frame clones only, minus some. The sample lists under 150,000 clones; around four fifths were seen once. Sequencing used PBMCs. The origin of the receptors is a male donor in good health and CMV-seronegative. Each CDR3 is given with its conserved first and last residue. The D gene is left open where the match is weak. A clone size is listed for some rows: how often the clone was seen (once, few, many), or a class if it is expanded.

v_call,cdr3_length,clone_size,d_call,j_call,cdr3_nt,cdr3_aa
TRBV6-1,14,.,TRBD1,TRBJ2-1,TGTGCCAGCAGTGAAGACAGGGGGAGGCGTGAGCAGTTCTTC,CASSEDRGRREQFF
TRBV7-3,14,.,.,TRBJ1-1,TGTGCCTCAATCTGTGGGAGGGGGGACACTGAAGCTTTCTTT,CASICGRGDTEAFF
TRBV7-2,14,once,.,TRBJ1-2,TGTGCCAGCAGCCCAAAGGGGGGGCTTATTGGCTACACCTTC,CASSPKGGLIGYTF
TRBV5-1,15,.,TRBD2,TRBJ2-7,TGCGCCAGCAGATTGACTAGCGGGAGCTCCTACGAGCAGTACTTC,CASRLTSGSSYEQYF
TRBV7-2,15,.,TRBD1,TRBJ2-5,TGTGCCAGCAGCTTAACACAGGGGGCTCTAGAGACCCAGTACTTC,CASSLTQGALETQYF
TRBV7-6,13,.,.,TRBJ1-2,TGTGCCAGCAGCTTAGAGGGCAGGGATGGCTACACCTTC,CASSLEGRDGYTF
TRBV30,14,once,TRBD2,TRBJ2-1,TGTGCCTGGAGTTCGGGGGGGCCTAACAATGAGCAGTTCTTC,CAWSSGGPNNEQFF
TRBV6-5,14,.,TRBD1,TRBJ2-7,TGTGCCAGCAGTCCCGGGACAGGGTGGCCCGAGCAGTACTTC,CASSPGTGWPEQYF
TRBV7-8,18,few,TRBD2,TRBJ2-1,TGTGCCAGCAGCTACCCGAAGACTAGCGGGAGGGCCGGGGATGAGCAGTTCTTC,CASSYPKTSGRAGDEQFF
TRBV20-1,10,.,.,TRBJ2-3,TGCAGTGCGTATAGAGATACGCAGTATTTT,CSAYRDTQYF
TRBV7-6,16,.,TRBD2,TRBJ2-1,TGTGCCAGCAGCATTGACACGGGACTAGCGGGTGGTGAGCAGTTCTTC,CASSIDTGLAGGEQFF
TRBV15,14,.,.,TRBJ2-7,TGTGCCACCAGCAGAGGGGCTATGATCGACGAGCAGTACTTC,CATSRGAMIDEQYF
TRBV25-1,17,few,.,TRBJ2-1,TGTGCCAGCAGTGCCCACGAGGGGGGGTCGGGGTACAATGAGCAGTTCTTC,CASSAHEGGSGYNEQFF
TRBV7-9,14,.,.,TRBJ1-6,TGTGCCAGCAGCTTATGGGGGCTTAATTCACCCCTCCACTTT,CASSLWGLNSPLHF
TRBV28,21,.,TRBD2,TRBJ2-2,TGTGCCAGCAGTCGAGCGTGGGGAGCGGGAGGTTTTAGCTGGAACACCGGGGAGCTGTTTTTT,CASSRAWGAGGFSWNTGELFF
TRBV15,13,.,TRBD1,TRBJ2-7,TGTGCCACCAGCAGGGGACAGTACTACGAGCAGTACTTC,CATSRGQYYEQYF
TRBV6-5,13,once,.,TRBJ1-2,TGTGCCAGCAGGAGAGACAGCCCAGATGGCTACACCTTC,CASRRDSPDGYTF
TRBV6-1,16,.,.,TRBJ1-5,TGTGCCAGCAGTGAATGGGGAGGGGGAGTCAATCAGCCCCAGCATTTT,CASSEWGGGVNQPQHF
TRBV10-2,16,.,.,TRBJ1-5,TGCGCCAGCAGTGGAGATTCAGGGTTTATCAATCAGCCCCAGCATTTT,CASSGDSGFINQPQHF
TRBV2,14,.,TRBD2,TRBJ2-1,TGTGCCAGCAGGCAGACTAGCGCGACGGATGAGCAGTTCTTC,CASRQTSATDEQFF
TRBV7-9,13,.,.,TRBJ1-4,TGTGCCAGCAGCCGAGGGATTGGTGAAAAACTGTTTTTT,CASSRGIGEKLFF
TRBV11-2,15,.,.,TRBJ2-2,TGTGCCAGCAGCTCGCCGGGACAGAACACCGGGGAGCTGTTTTTT,CASSSPGQNTGELFF
TRBV19,16,.,TRBD2,TRBJ2-1,TGTGCCAGTATTGGGACTAGCGTCCGAAATTACAATGAGCAGTTCTTC,CASIGTSVRNYNEQFF
TRBV4-3,15,.,TRBD1,TRBJ2-1,TGCGCCAGCAGCCAAGGGAGACAGGGGCCCGATGAGCAGTTCTTC,CASSQGRQGPDEQFF
TRBV6-6,14,.,.,TRBJ1-1,TGTGCCAGCAGTTCCTTTACGGGTGGCACTGAAGCTTTCTTT,CASSSFTGGTEAFF
TRBV6-1,13,.,.,TRBJ2-2,TGTGCCAGCAGTGAAGGTGTAACCGGGGAGCTGTTTTTT,CASSEGVTGELFF
TRBV7-9,16,.,TRBD1,TRBJ1-2,TGTGCCAGCAGCCTAGGGACAGGAGAATACTATGGAAGCTACACCTTC,CASSLGTGEYYGSYTF
TRBV7-2,14,.,.,TRBJ1-6,TGTGCCAGCAGCCCTACGGTAGTCAATTCACCCCTCCACTTT,CASSPTVVNSPLHF
TRBV6-6,16,.,TRBD1,TRBJ2-1,TGTGCCAGCAGTTCCCTAAGGGGGCCGAGTAAGTGTGAGCAGTTCTTC,CASSSLRGPSKCEQFF
TRBV6-5,14,.,.,TRBJ2-3,TGTGCCAGCAGACAAACTAGAGGGGGAGATACGCAGTATTTT,CASRQTRGGDTQYF
TRBV19,14,.,.,TRBJ2-7,TGTGCCAGTAGTATCAGGGGTCCCTCCTACGAGCAGTACTTC,CASSIRGPSYEQYF
TRBV11-1,14,.,.,TRBJ1-1,TGTGCCAGCAGCTCCTCGGAGGTGGGGACTGAAGCTTTCTTT,CASSSSEVGTEAFF
TRBV7-6,16,.,TRBD1,TRBJ1-2,TGTGCCAGCAGCCCCCTCGACAGGGGGCTAGGCTATGGCTACACCTTC,CASSPLDRGLGYGYTF
TRBV6-5,16,.,TRBD1,TRBJ2-2,TGTGCCAGCAGTTCCCCACCAGGACAGGGGGTCGGGGAGCTGTTTTTT,CASSSPPGQGVGELFF
TRBV18,14,.,.,TRBJ2-3,TGTGCCAGCTCACCCCCGTTAGTCGCAGATACGCAGTATTTT,CASSPPLVADTQYF
TRBV27,14,.,.,TRBJ2-1,TGTGCCAGCAGTTCATTACCGGGGGTCGAAGAGCAGTTCTTC,CASSSLPGVEEQFF
TRBV19,15,few,.,TRBJ1-3,TGTGCCAGTAGTATAGATGGGGGCGCTGGAAACACCATATATTTT,CASSIDGGAGNTIYF
TRBV28,15,.,TRBD2,TRBJ2-7,TGTGCCAGCAGTTTAGGCCTAGCGGAGTCCTACGAGCAGTACTTC,CASSLGLAESYEQYF
TRBV9,16,once,.,TRBJ2-3,TGTGCCAGCGGCGTAGAAGGCGGAACCCGCACAGATACGCAGTATTTT,CASGVEGGTRTDTQYF
TRBV5-4,15,.,TRBD1,TRBJ2-1,TGTGCCAGCAGCACGACAGGGGGCTATAACAATGAGCAGTTCTTC,CASSTTGGYNNEQFF
TRBV7-2,14,once,TRBD2,TRBJ2-1,TGTGCCAGCAGCAGCGGGAGGGTCCACAATGAGCAGTTCTTC,CASSSGRVHNEQFF
TRBV25-1,16,.,TRBD1,TRBJ2-1,TGTGCCAGCAGGCCAGACACCGGGACAGGGGGGTATGAGCAGTTCTTC,CASRPDTGTGGYEQFF
TRBV19,17,.,TRBD1,TRBJ1-2,TGTGCCAGTAGTGCCGGACAGGGAAGAAGGGCTAACTATGGCTACACCTTC,CASSAGQGRRANYGYTF
TRBV7-6,17,.,TRBD2,TRBJ2-2,TGTGCCAGCAGCTTAGAGACTAGCGGATATAACACCGGGGAGCTGTTTTTT,CASSLETSGYNTGELFF
TRBV7-9,12,.,.,TRBJ2-7,TGTTCCAGCAGCTCCCAGGGTTGGGAGCAGTACTTC,CSSSSQGWEQYF
TRBV7-9,15,.,.,TRBJ1-3,TGTGCCAGCAGCTCACAGGGTGGCTCTGGAAACACCATATATTTT,CASSSQGGSGNTIYF
TRBV7-2,14,.,.,TRBJ2-2,TGTGCCAGCAGCTTAGGACTAGGTACCGGGGAGCTGTTTTTT,CASSLGLGTGELFF
TRBV4-1,14,.,TRBD1,TRBJ2-7,TGCGCCAGCAGCCCGGGACAGGGGGTCCACGAGCAGTACTTC,CASSPGQGVHEQYF
TRBV4-2,14,.,.,TRBJ2-7,TGTGCCAGCAGCCTTACTACAGGGACCTACGAGCAGTACTTC,CASSLTTGTYEQYF
TRBV19,14,.,.,TRBJ2-7,TGTGCCAGTAGCCGGGACAAGCCCTTCTACGAGCAGTACTTC,CASSRDKPFYEQYF
TRBV19,13,.,.,TRBJ2-5,TGTGCCAGTAGTATAGGGGGGGAGGAGACCCAGTACTTC,CASSIGGEETQYF
TRBV7-2,18,.,TRBD2,TRBJ2-7,TGTGCCAGCAGCTTATGGTTTTCAGTGCGCGCGGGAGAAGGGGAGCAGTACTTC,CASSLWFSVRAGEGEQYF
TRBV5-4,14,.,TRBD1,TRBJ1-2,TGTGCCAGCAGCTCATACAGGGGGGACTATGGCTACACCTTC,CASSSYRGDYGYTF
TRBV7-2,15,.,.,TRBJ1-2,TGTGCCAGCAGCCCACTCAGGCCCACTAACTATGGCTACACCTTC,CASSPLRPTNYGYTF